Sequencing of this TCR beta chain was carried out in a study of blood T cell repertoires in COVID-19. About the research overall: PBMCs, B-cell-depleted T cells, or T cells were the source of the cDNA or gDNA that made up the material.

CDR3 size: 15 residues. V lost 0 bases, J lost 6 bases, and 5 bases stayed unmatched. Germline values: CDR1 SGHRS, CDR2 YFSETQ. In the study's own analysis: The authors estimated nucleated cell counts from reference gene primer amplification. The protocol was immunoSEQ multiplex PCR, while the TCRdb copy is restricted to in-frame clones and leaves out a portion. The D gene and trimming were derived from the DNA, and the V and J assignments and clone size from that table. The sample comprises about 110,000 clones, around nine tenths of which are singletons, and under 9% rests with the top ten. This chain joins TRBV5-1 and TRBJ2-7; 11 positions match TRBD1. This TCR came from a woman in her seventies who had recovered from COVID-19. The sample was peripheral blood. The CDR3 region has the DNA TGCGCCAGCAGCTTGGTCCCGGACAGGGGGCGCGAGCAGTACTTC. Translating gives CASSLVPDRGREQYF.